A single sample gave rise to the 22 T cell receptor beta chains below, sequenced in a study of blood T cells in healthy people across ages. A sample-barcoded 5' primer and a J-beta primer mix were used in a second PCR of roughly 7 to 11 cycles. TCRdb reprocessed the 5' RACE reads via MiXCR and lists one record per CDR3 protein. The profile shows over 300,000 distinct CDR3 sequences, approximately 52% of them singletons. Sequences were obtained from blood. All receptors derive from a man in his fifties or sixties in good health.

This chain connects TRBV5-1 to TRBJ1-2; 7 nucleotides align to TRBD1. CDR1 is SGHRS and CDR2 is YFSETQ in the germline V gene. The CDR3 is 15 amino acids. V lost 0 bases to trimming and J lost 0 bases; unmatched junction nucleotides: 2. The CDR3 spells CASSLGDRPNYGYTF. The CDR3 region has the DNA TGCGCCAGCAGCTTGGGGGACAGACCTAACTATGGCTACACCTTC.

This clonotype turned up a few times. The rearrangement uses TRBV20-1 and TRBJ1-2; tentative D call: TRBD1 (5 bases). The CDR3 runs 12 residues. The germline CDR1 and CDR2 sequences are DFQATT and SNEGSKA (reference sequence). V dropped 3 bases and J dropped 6 bases, with 11 bases sitting between them. CDR3 protein: CSARRREHGYTF. As DNA, the CDR3 is TGCAGTGCTAGGCGCAGGGAGCATGGCTACACCTTC.

The chain couples TRBV12-3 or TRBV12-4 to TRBJ2-2; D is unclear. CDR3 size: 14 residues. The V gene lost 7 bases and the J gene lost 7 bases, with 16 bases spanning the gap. CDR3 bases: TGTGCCAGCAACCCAGACCGTCGGAGCGGGGAGCTGTTTTTT. Protein: CASNPDRRSGELFF.

There are a few counts of this clonotype. The chain recombines TRBV29-1 with TRBJ2-7; TRBD1 matches at 7 bases. Germline V gene data show CDR1 as SQVTM and CDR2 as ANQGSEA. J gave up 2 bases and V 4 bases, and 5 bases lay outside the gene matches. The CDR3 contains 13 residues. The CDR3 nucleotides are TGCAGCGTTGGAGAGGGGGCCGCCTACGAGCAGTACTTC. Protein product: CSVGEGAAYEQYF.

V and J are TRBV5-4 and TRBJ2-1; D uncertain. In germline, CDR1 is SGHNT, CDR2 YYREEE (reference sequence). The V end lost 4 bases, the J end lost 7 bases, and 12 bases lay between the germline ends. The CDR3 runs 13 residues. CDR3 bases: TGTGCCAGCAGCGTAGGATTGGGGAATGAGCAGTTCTTC. Translating gives CASSVGLGNEQFF.

The chain has TRBV28 and TRBJ2-5; 10 bases line up with TRBD2. J lost 4 bases, V lost 2 bases, and 4 bases had no gene match. Looked up from germline, CDR1 is MDHEN and CDR2 is SYDVKM. The CDR3 is made up of 15 amino acids. Written as DNA, the CDR3 is TGTGCCAGCAGTTTAAGCGGGGGGGCCGTAGAGACCCAGTACTTC. It yields the protein CASSLSGGAVETQYF.

The rearrangement links TRBV20-1 to TRBJ2-1, with 7 bases that match TRBD1. In germline, CDR1 is DFQATT, CDR2 SNEGSKA (reference sequence). V was clipped by 7 bases and J by 5 bases; unmatched bases: 8. This CDR3 is built from 13 residues. In DNA form, the CDR3 reads TGCAGTGTTACCTTGGACAGGAACAATGAGCAGTTCTTC. Translated: CSVTLDRNNEQFF.

The chain employs TRBV5-1 and TRBJ2-7, with D possibly TRBD1 on 6 matching bases. The length of the CDR3 is 14 residues. The germline V and J ends were trimmed by 4 bases and 2 bases, with 13 bases remaining between them. Germline V gene data show CDR1 as SGHRS and CDR2 as YFSETQ. This chain's CDR3 is CASSTEGHPYEQYF. The CDR3 DNA reads as TGCGCCAGCAGCACTGAGGGACACCCCTACGAGCAGTACTTC.

V gene TRBV2 combines with J gene TRBJ2-5; possibly TRBD1 for D (6 bases). Germline CDR1 SNHLY, CDR2 FYNNEI. V shed 4 bases and J shed 2 bases, with 11 bases lying between them. There are 14 residues in the CDR3. Written as DNA, the CDR3 is TGTGCCAGCAGTGGGGGACATACGCAAGAGACCCAGTACTTC. Its protein is CASSGGHTQETQYF.

At least ten counts were recorded for this clonotype. This chain joins TRBV4-1 and TRBJ2-3; D ambiguous. Germline loops: CDR1 MGHRA, CDR2 YSYEKL. The ends were cut back, 2 bases at V and 5 bases at J, with 11 bases in the middle. The CDR3 totals 14 residues. The DNA for the CDR3 is TGCGCCAGCAGCCAACTGCTTACGGGAGATACGCAGTATTTT. Its protein is CASSQLLTGDTQYF.

In this sample, this clonotype turned up a few times. V usage is TRBV12-3 or TRBV12-4 and J usage is TRBJ2-7, with 12 bases aligning to TRBD1. The CDR3 has 15 residues. V shed 4 bases and J 3 bases; nucleotides not matched to a gene: 4. The DNA of the CDR3 is TGTGCCAGCAGTTCCGGGACAGGGGGCGGCTACGAGCAGTACTTC. Translated: CASSSGTGGGYEQYF.

The rearrangement uses TRBV13 and TRBJ2-7; D is uncertain. V was shortened by 1 base and J by 4 bases, with 11 bases between the two germline ends. In germline, CDR1 is PRHDT, CDR2 FYEKMQ (reference sequence). The CDR3 extends over 14 amino acids. CDR3 sequence (DNA): TGTGCCAGCAGCTTAGCTGCGGCCCAATACGAGCAGTACTTC. Translating it yields CASSLAAAQYEQYF.

This clonotype has a handful of counts. The chain carries TRBV20-1 and TRBJ2-4; TRBD2 matches at 7 bases. Germline V gives CDR1 DFQATT, CDR2 SNEGSKA (reference sequence). The CDR3 sequence is 16 residues long. V lost 6 bases and J lost 3; bases outside the gene matches: 14. Written as DNA, the CDR3 is TGCAGTGCCCCGAACCCGGCTAGCGGAGACAAAAACATTCAGTACTTC. As protein: CSAPNPASGDKNIQYF.

The gene calls are TRBV27 and TRBJ2-2, with unresolved D. The CDR3 extends over 12 amino acids. V shed 1 base and J shed 6 bases, with 3 bases lying between them. The germline gives CDR1 MNHEY, CDR2 SMNVEV (reference sequence). The CDR3 region is CASSLFPGELFF. The DNA of the CDR3 is TGTGCCAGCAGTTTATTCCCCGGGGAGCTGTTTTTT.

CDR3 region: CASSQVSGGENHEQFF. CDR3 nucleotides: TGTGCCAGCAGCCAAGTGTCTGGAGGGGAGAACCATGAGCAGTTCTTC. This chain connects TRBV4-2 to TRBJ2-1; TRBD2 might be the D (6 bases). The germline V gene has CDR1 LGHNA and CDR2 YNFKEQ. The CDR3 length is 16 residues. Between the trimmed V and J ends, which lost 1 base and 8 bases, there was a span of 18 bases.

This clonotype was counted only a few times. V gene TRBV6-2 or TRBV6-3 combines with J gene TRBJ1-1; 8 nucleotides match TRBD1. This CDR3 spans 15 amino acids. Germline V gene data show CDR1 as MNHEY and CDR2 as SVGEGT. Trimming removed 5 bases from V and 2 bases from J; junction bases left unmatched: 7. DNA of the CDR3: TGTGCCAGCAGTCCCTCGGGACAGGCCAACACTGAAGCTTTCTTT. Translated: CASSPSGQANTEAFF.

V is TRBV28 and J is TRBJ1-1, with no clear D. V shed 3 bases and J shed 6 bases, with 5 bases lying between them. The CDR3 length is 11 residues. CDR1 is MDHEN, CDR2 SYDVKM, per germline. CDR3 amino acids: CASSLVAEAFF. CDR3 nucleotides: TGTGCCAGCAGTTTGGTCGCTGAAGCTTTCTTT.

This clonotype was counted many times. J is TRBJ2-7 and V is TRBV27; TRBD2 is a possible D gene (5 bases). The CDR3 length is 15 residues. With 0 bases removed from V and 6 bases from J, the gap between germline ends came to 15 bases. CDR1 and CDR2 from the germline V gene are MNHEY and SMNVEV (reference sequence). CDR3 in amino acids: CASSLSEVGSGEQYF. The CDR3 DNA follows: TGTGCCAGCAGTTTATCGGAGGTGGGGTCCGGCGAGCAGTACTTC.

The chain couples TRBV7-9 to TRBJ1-2; TRBD1 matches at 8 bases. Germline CDR1 is SEHNR and CDR2 is FQNEAQ (reference sequence). Germline trimming cut 2 bases from V and 5 bases from J; bases unmatched to any gene: 4. This CDR3 is 14 amino acids long. The CDR3 region has the DNA TGTGCCAGCAGCTTAAAGGGACAGGTATATGGCTACACCTTC. Protein: CASSLKGQVYGYTF.

This chain uses TRBV7-2 with TRBJ2-1, with 10 bases identical to TRBD1. V dropped 5 bases and J dropped 10; count of bases not matched to a gene: 11. Looked up from germline, CDR1 is SGHTA and CDR2 is FQGNSA. The CDR3 has 15 amino acids. The CDR3 sequence: CASSPRDRGSGEQFF. The DNA for the CDR3 is TGTGCCAGCAGCCCAAGGGACAGGGGTTCAGGAGAGCAGTTCTTC.

V and J are TRBV7-2 and TRBJ2-7, with D unresolved. V dropped 1 base and J dropped 1 base, with 11 bases sitting between them. The CDR3 length is 15 residues. CDR1 SGHTA and CDR2 FQGNSA come from the germline V gene. CDR3 region: CASSLGTSASYEQYF. The CDR3 coding sequence is TGTGCCAGCAGCTTAGGTACGAGCGCATCCTACGAGCAGTACTTC.

The chain has TRBV4-3 and TRBJ2-1, with 13 bases that match TRBD2. The CDR3 sequence is 16 residues long. From germline, CDR1 is LGHNA and CDR2 YSLEER. Germline trimming cut 4 bases from V and 7 bases from J; bases unmatched to any gene: 7. The chain's CDR3 is CASSLRTSGSGNEQFF. DNA of the CDR3: TGCGCCAGCAGCCTACGGACTAGCGGGAGTGGTAATGAGCAGTTCTTC.